Listed here are 8 T cell receptor beta chains from one sample, sequenced in a study of blood T cell repertoires in COVID-19. TCRdb keeps only in-frame clones here, not all; method: immunoSEQ multiplex PCR. In the table there are about 77,000 clones, around 67% of which are singletons. Specimen: peripheral blood. The receptors were sampled from a man in his 60s with acute or convalescent COVID-19.

The chain uses TRBV28 and TRBJ2-3, with 7 bases lining up with TRBD2. The J segment lost 1 base and the V segment lost 3 bases, leaving 10 bases of the junction unmatched. In germline, CDR1 is MDHEN, CDR2 SYDVKM. The CDR3 sequence is 17 residues long. CDR3 in DNA: TGTGCCAGCAGTTTCGGGGGAGCGGGGTCCGGCACAGATACGCAGTATTTT. Translated, it gives CASSFGGAGSGTDTQYF.

This clone was seen at least ten times. The chain combines TRBV28 with TRBJ1-4; D perhaps matches TRBD1 (5 bases). This CDR3 has 18 amino acids. CDR1 is MDHEN, CDR2 SYDVKM, per germline. Trimming removed 2 bases from V and 0 bases from J, with 16 bases in between. CDR3: CASSLPRSDTSTNEKLFF. In nucleotides, the CDR3 is TGTGCCAGCAGTTTACCCCGCTCGGACACTTCAACTAATGAAAAACTGTTTTTT.

This chain connects TRBV24-1 to TRBJ1-2; D is perhaps TRBD1 (5 bases). CDR1 and CDR2 from the germline V gene are KGHDR and SFDVKD. The CDR3 length is 17 residues. Trimming pared 3 bases from V and 5 bases from J, leaving 21 bases between. CDR3 sequence reads: CATSDAAEGPGRYGYTF. CDR3 nucleotide sequence: TGTGCCACCAGTGATGCCGCCGAGGGGCCCGGGAGGTATGGCTACACCTTC.

This clone occurred a few times. J is TRBJ2-5 and V is TRBV4-1; 8 positions match TRBD1. The CDR3 is 14 amino acids. V shed 0 bases and J 5 bases; nucleotides not matched to a gene: 2. Germline V gives CDR1 MGHRA, CDR2 YSYEKL. CDR3: CASSQENRGETQYF. The CDR3 nucleotides are TGCGCCAGCAGCCAAGAGAACAGGGGGGAGACCCAGTACTTC.

The chain has TRBV30 and TRBJ2-5; TRBD2 is a possible D gene (5 bases). There are 12 residues in the CDR3. The germline gives CDR1 GTSNPN, CDR2 SVGIG (reference sequence). V lost 8 bases to trimming and J lost 4 bases, with 14 bases between them. DNA of the CDR3: TGTGCCCTAACGAGGGCAGGAGAGACCCAGTACTTC. Protein: CALTRAGETQYF.

Turning to this clone: Distinct nucleotide sequences in the sample also encode this CDR3. This sequence joins TRBV6-5 and TRBJ1-1, with D possibly matching TRBD1 (6 bases). This CDR3 has 13 residues. Germline V CDR1 and CDR2: MNHEY, SVGAGI. V was clipped by 6 bases and J by 4 bases, with 12 bases between them. The CDR3 DNA follows: TGTGCCAGCAGACGGGGGGCGACCACTGAAGCTTTCTTT. This gives the protein CASRRGATTEAFF.

The chain combines TRBV7-9 with TRBJ1-3; D is perhaps TRBD1 (5 bases). The length of the CDR3 is 16 residues. With 5 bases removed from V and 3 bases from J, the gap between germline ends came to 17 bases. CDR1 SEHNR and CDR2 FQNEAQ come from the germline V gene (reference sequence). The CDR3 sequence: CASSDPGFSFGNTIYF. DNA for the CDR3: TGTGCCAGCAGCGACCCAGGGTTCTCGTTTGGAAACACCATATATTTT.

As regards this clone: The sample has other DNA sequences that encode this CDR3 too. The V gene is TRBV30, the J gene TRBJ1-6; D call uncertain. The germline V gene encodes CDR1 GTSNPN and CDR2 SVGIG (reference sequence). Trimming cost V 0 bases and J 7 bases, with 10 bases left between them. This CDR3 region has 14 residues. CDR3 sequence (DNA): TGTGCCTGGAGTGTACTGGGAGGGAATTCACCCCTCCACTTT. It specifies CAWSVLGGNSPLHF.